This entry lists 23 T cell receptor beta chains sequenced from one sample in a study of response to subunit inactivated influenza vaccine. TCRdb fed the RT-PCR reads into MiXCR, producing one record per CDR3 protein. The table has under 750,000 distinct CDR3 sequences, 10% to 15% seen once. The sample in question was PBMCs from blood, obtained on the day of vaccination. The receptors come from a man in his fifties or sixties who received an inactivated influenza vaccine.

This clonotype has ten or more counts. Its ends do not fully match the called genes, so a read error is possible. This chain uses TRBV5-1 with TRBJ2-1, with 11 bases identical to TRBD1. The CDR3 has 15 residues. Germline V gene data show CDR1 as SGHRS and CDR2 as YFSETQ. The CDR3 bases are TGCGCCAGCAGTCCTTGGGACAGGGGGGGAGGCGAGCTGTTCTTC. This translates into CASSPWDRGGGELFF.

This clonotype was observed a handful of times. The junction shows a germline mismatch at one end, possibly a read error. The rearrangement uses TRBV2 and TRBJ2-5; D is possibly TRBD1 (6 bases). The germline V gene has CDR1 SNHLY and CDR2 FYNNEI. There are 12 residues in the CDR3. The CDR3 nucleotides read TGCGCCAGCAGCGAGGGGGAAGAGACCCAGTACTTC. This sequence encodes CASSEGEETQYF.

This clonotype has more than one count but fewer than ten. This chain connects TRBV19 to TRBJ2-5; D is unclear. The CDR3 covers 15 residues. Germline V CDR1 and CDR2: LNHDA, SQIVND (reference sequence). Trimming removed 1 base at V and 2 bases at J, with 11 bases between. The CDR3 DNA is TGTGCCAGTAGTATAGGGCCTAGTTGGCAAGAGACCCAGTACTTC. It encodes CASSIGPSWQETQYF.

This chain joins TRBV15 and TRBJ1-3; TRBD1 matches at 8 bases. This CDR3 comprises 15 residues. V shed 0 bases and J 3 bases; nucleotides not matched to a gene: 1. Germline CDR1 LNHNV, CDR2 YYDKDF (reference sequence). CDR3 sequence reads: CATSRDRGLGNTIYF. DNA for the CDR3: TGTGCCACCAGCAGAGACAGGGGGCTTGGAAACACCATATATTTT.

This clonotype was counted between two and nine times. CDR3: CASSLGTGILEQYF. The CDR3 nucleotides are TGTGCCAGCAGCTTAGGGACAGGGATTCTCGAGCAGTACTTC. This chain uses TRBV7-9 with TRBJ2-7; 8 bases agree with TRBD1. Germline loops: CDR1 SEHNR, CDR2 FQNEAQ (reference sequence). There are 14 residues in the CDR3. V shed 1 base, J shed 6 bases, and the junction held 5 bases outside the gene matches.

This sequence joins TRBV3-1 and TRBJ2-7, with TRBD2 matching over 8 bases. In germline, CDR1 is LGHDT, CDR2 YNNKEL (reference sequence). After removal of 6 bases from V and 1 base from J, the junction contained 11 bases not matched to a gene. This CDR3 contains 16 residues. CDR3 nucleotide sequence: TGTGCCAGCAGTCCGCTTCTCGGGGGGGGATCCTACGAGCAGTACTTC. It yields the protein CASSPLLGGGSYEQYF.

On this clonotype itself: This may be a read error, as it is one base from a much larger clone. The chain employs TRBV24-1 and TRBJ1-5; D not certain. Germline lookup yields CDR1 KGHDR and CDR2 SFDVKD. The CDR3 length is 12 residues. CDR3 nucleotide sequence: TGTGCCACCGCGGCGGGGAATCAGCCCCAGCGTTTT. Its protein product is CATAAGNQPQRF.

In this sample, this clonotype turned up many times. V is TRBV20-1 and J is TRBJ1-1, with 8 bases identical to TRBD1. CDR1 and CDR2 (germline): DFQATT, SNEGSKA (reference sequence). This CDR3 comprises 13 residues. Germline trimming cut 2 bases from V and 10 bases from J; bases unmatched to any gene: 9. Written as DNA, the CDR3 is TGCAGTGCTAGATCCACAGGGGGTCACGTAGCTTTCTTT. It encodes CSARSTGGHVAFF.

This clonotype was found a few times. The CDR3 region is CASSYFGISAGYTF. The CDR3 coding sequence is TGTGCCAGCAGTTACTTCGGGATCTCCGCTGGCTACACCTTC. This chain links TRBV6-2 or TRBV6-3 with TRBJ1-2; D is unclear. The CDR3 runs 14 residues. Per the germline V gene, CDR1 is MNHEY and CDR2 is SVGEGT. The V and J ends lost 1 base and 7 bases respectively, with 13 bases between them.

The chain carries TRBV14 and TRBJ2-5, with 12 bases lining up with TRBD2. V shed 0 bases, J shed 3 bases, and the junction held 5 bases outside the gene matches. This CDR3 contains 17 residues. CDR1 SGHDN and CDR2 FVKESK come from the germline V gene. The CDR3 is CASSQDWRLAGEETQYF. DNA of the CDR3: TGTGCCAGCAGCCAAGATTGGCGACTAGCGGGGGAAGAGACCCAGTACTTC.

V usage is TRBV20-1 and J usage is TRBJ2-1; D uncertain. Germline V CDR1 and CDR2: DFQATT, SNEGSKA (reference sequence). The CDR3 consists of 11 residues. Trimming cost V 3 bases and J 4 bases, with 4 bases left between them. CDR3: CSASWYNEQFF. In DNA, the CDR3 is TGCAGTGCTAGCTGGTACAATGAGCAGTTCTTC.

This clonotype was seen a few times. J is TRBJ1-5 and V is TRBV20-1, with D possibly TRBD1 on 6 matching bases. CDR1 DFQATT and CDR2 SNEGSKA come from the germline V gene (reference sequence). This CDR3 has 21 amino acids. Trimming left V 0 bases short and J 0 bases short, with 27 bases between. DNA for the CDR3: TGCAGTGCTAGAGACCGTCCGGGACAAATCCCTCCCAGATATAGCAATCAGCCCCAGCATTTT. It translates to CSARDRPGQIPPRYSNQPQHF.

V and J are TRBV7-2 and TRBJ2-7; TRBD2 agrees at 7 bases. J was trimmed by 6 bases and V by 4 bases; bases with no gene match: 12. From germline, CDR1 is SGHTA and CDR2 FQGNSA. CDR3 length: 15 amino acids. CDR3 sequence reads: CASSSTGGKSFEQYF. CDR3 coding DNA: TGTGCCAGCAGCTCGACGGGGGGAAAGAGCTTCGAGCAGTACTTC. Drawing the rest from reference TRBV7-2 and TRBJ2-7, the complete variable domain is GAGVSQSPSNKVTEKGKDVELRCDPISGHTALYWYRQSLGQGLEFLIYFQGNSAPDKSGLPSDRFSAERTGGSVSTLTIQRTQQEDSAVYLCASSSTGGKSFEQYFGPGTRLTVT.

This clonotype came up a few times. The V and J genes are TRBV11-2 and TRBJ2-3, with 8 bases matching TRBD2. Unmatched junction bases numbered 14, after V lost 1 base and J lost 5 bases. Germline loops: CDR1 SGHAT, CDR2 FQNNGV. This CDR3 contains 18 residues. Here the CDR3 reads CASSLGVFAGGQGDTQYF. The CDR3 DNA sequence: TGTGCCAGCAGCTTAGGAGTTTTTGCGGGAGGCCAGGGAGATACGCAGTATTTT.

The V call is TRBV20-1, the J call TRBJ2-1; D may be TRBD1 or TRBD2 (5 bases each). Germline V lookup: CDR1 DFQATT, CDR2 SNEGSKA (reference sequence). The ends were cut back, 5 bases at V and 4 bases at J, with 18 bases in the middle. The CDR3 extends over 15 amino acids. This CDR3 is CSAPTPGPSYNEQFF. DNA of the CDR3: TGCAGTGCTCCTACACCGGGACCGTCGTACAATGAGCAGTTCTTC.

This clonotype occurred once. The chain links TRBV7-9 to TRBJ2-3; a possible D gene is TRBD2 (6 bases). Germline V lookup: CDR1 SEHNR, CDR2 FQNEAQ (reference sequence). CDR3 size: 16 residues. Trimming pared 7 bases from V and 2 bases from J, leaving 19 bases between. CDR3 sequence (DNA): TGTGCCAGCAAACCCGGGACTGCCAAAACCACAGATACGCAGTATTTT. This gives the protein CASKPGTAKTTDTQYF.

This clonotype was observed a few times. The chain is built from TRBV12-3 or TRBV12-4 and TRBJ2-7; 12 nucleotides align to TRBD2. The CDR3 totals 15 residues. The trim removed 3 bases at V and 4 bases at J, leaving 4 bases unmatched. CDR3 nucleotides: TGTGCCAGCAGTTTTTCGCTAGCGGGGGGGTACGAGCAGTACTTC. Translating gives CASSFSLAGGYEQYF.

In its sample, this clonotype was seen a few times. The chain links TRBV15 to TRBJ1-5; D uncertain. CDR1 is LNHNV and CDR2 is YYDKDF in the germline V gene (reference sequence). This CDR3 comprises 13 residues. V was pared by 3 bases and J by 4 bases, with 7 bases between. The CDR3 bases are TGTGCCACCAGCAGTTTCATTAATCAGCCCCAGCATTTT. Residues: CATSSFINQPQHF.

This clonotype was detected only a few times. This chain connects TRBV4-3 to TRBJ2-2, with a tentative D call TRBD2 (6 bases). Between the trimmed V and J ends, which lost 5 bases and 5 bases, there was a span of 18 bases. Germline lookup yields CDR1 LGHNA and CDR2 YSLEER. The CDR3 has 16 residues. The CDR3 sequence is CASSSSGGIRTGELFF. DNA for the CDR3: TGCGCCAGCAGCTCCAGTGGGGGGATTAGGACCGGGGAGCTGTTTTTT.

This clonotype was detected only a few times. This chain connects TRBV5-4 to TRBJ1-3; 10 bases map to TRBD1. This CDR3 comprises 13 residues. Trimming removed 4 bases from V and 8 bases from J; junction bases left unmatched: 3. The V gene's germline CDR1 is SGHNT and CDR2 YYREEE (reference sequence). CDR3 DNA: TGTGCCAGCAGCGGGGACAGGGGCCACACCATATATTTT. It codes for CASSGDRGHTIYF.

This clonotype was counted at least ten times. The gene calls are TRBV6-5 and TRBJ2-1; 9 bases align to TRBD1. The J segment lost 10 bases and the V segment lost 0 bases, leaving 4 bases of the junction unmatched. The CDR3 runs to 14 residues. The germline V gene has CDR1 MNHEY and CDR2 SVGAGI. The CDR3 region has the DNA TGTGCCAGCAGTTACTCTGGGACAGGGCGAGAGCAGTTCTTC. It encodes CASSYSGTGREQFF.

There are a few counts of this clonotype. J is TRBJ2-2 and V is TRBV5-1; 9 nucleotides match TRBD1. V was clipped by 4 bases and J by 1 base; unmatched bases: 11. The CDR3 contains 18 residues. Germline loops: CDR1 SGHRS, CDR2 YFSETQ. This CDR3 is CASSRGPPDRGNTGELFF. CDR3 bases: TGCGCCAGCAGCCGAGGACCACCGGACAGGGGGAACACCGGGGAGCTGTTTTTT.

The CDR3 here is CATSAQRGRVQTMFF. CDR3 sequence (DNA): TGTGCCACCAGTGCCCAGAGGGGTAGGGTACAAACAATGTTCTTC. J is TRBJ2-1 and V is TRBV24-1, with D perhaps being TRBD1 or TRBD2 (5 bases each). Germline assignment: CDR1 KGHDR and CDR2 SFDVKD. CDR3 length: 15 amino acids. Trimming removed 5 bases from V and 15 bases from J, with 25 bases in between.